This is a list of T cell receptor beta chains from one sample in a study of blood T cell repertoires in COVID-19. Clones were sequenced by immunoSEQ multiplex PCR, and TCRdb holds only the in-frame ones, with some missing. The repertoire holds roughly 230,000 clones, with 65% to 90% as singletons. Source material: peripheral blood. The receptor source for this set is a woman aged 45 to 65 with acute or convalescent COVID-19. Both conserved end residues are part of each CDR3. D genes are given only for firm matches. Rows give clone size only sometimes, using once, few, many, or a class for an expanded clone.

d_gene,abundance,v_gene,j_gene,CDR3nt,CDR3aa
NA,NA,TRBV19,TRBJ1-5,TGTGCCAGTAGTTCCATCGACGGGAATCAGCCCCAGCATTTT,CASSSIDGNQPQHF
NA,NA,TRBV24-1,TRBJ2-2,TGTGCCACCACCTACAGCGGGGAGCTGTTTTTT,CATTYSGELFF
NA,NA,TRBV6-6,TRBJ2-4,TGTGCCAGCAGTTACGGGAATCAGGGGAGATTGCAGTACTTC,CASSYGNQGRLQYF
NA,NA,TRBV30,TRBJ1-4,TGTGCCTGGGGGGGCCGCATTAATGAAAAACTGTTTTTT,CAWGGRINEKLFF
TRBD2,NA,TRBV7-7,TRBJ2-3,TGTGCTAGCAGCTTAGGCGGGACTAGCGGGGTGAGCACAGATACGCAGTATTTT,CASSLGGTSGVSTDTQYF
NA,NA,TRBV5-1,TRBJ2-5,TGCGCCAGCAGATCCACCACTAGCCCCTCAGAGACCCAGTACTTC,CASRSTTSPSETQYF
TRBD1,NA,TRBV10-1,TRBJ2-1,TGCGCCAGCAGCGACAACCGGGACAGTCCCTACAATGAGCAGTTCTTC,CASSDNRDSPYNEQFF
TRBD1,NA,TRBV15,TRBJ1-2,TGTGCCACCAGCAGAGATCGACAGGGGGCGAGCTATGGCTACACCTTC,CATSRDRQGASYGYTF
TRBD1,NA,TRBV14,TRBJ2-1,TGTGCCAGCAGCCCCGGACAGGGGCGGGCGGATGAGCAGTTCTTC,CASSPGQGRADEQFF
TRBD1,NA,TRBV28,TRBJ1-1,TGTGCCAGCAGTGACCAAGGGGGCTGGACTGAAGCTTTCTTT,CASSDQGGWTEAFF
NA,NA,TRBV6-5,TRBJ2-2,TGTGCCAGCAGTTACGACTCCGGGGTCGGGGAGCTGTTTTTT,CASSYDSGVGELFF
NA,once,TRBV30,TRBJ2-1,TGTGCCTGGAGTGTACGGCTAGTGAATGAGCAGTTCTTC,CAWSVRLVNEQFF